This entry lists 8 T cell receptor beta chains sequenced from one sample in a study of response to subunit inactivated influenza vaccine. Each CDR3 protein is one row after TCRdb ran MiXCR on the RT-PCR reads. Of some 520,000 distinct CDR3 sequences listed, 16% are singletons. Sequenced here: CD4+ T cells sorted from PBMCs, sampled less than 30 months after vaccination. These receptors came from a man aged 45 to 75 who received an inactivated influenza vaccine.

The chain is built from TRBV6-2 or TRBV6-3 and TRBJ2-2; D not certain. The ends were cut back, 2 bases at V and 2 bases at J, with 3 bases in the middle. The CDR3 spans 13 residues. The germline V gene has CDR1 MNHEY and CDR2 SVGEGT. CDR3 in DNA: TGTGCCAGCAGTTACCACAACACCGGGGAGCTGTTTTTT. Translated, it gives CASSYHNTGELFF.

In this sample, this clonotype turned up a few times. This chain links TRBV28 with TRBJ2-3, with 10 bases aligning to TRBD2. The V gene end was trimmed by 5 bases and the J gene end by 2 bases; junction bases not matched to a gene: 10. The germline V gene encodes CDR1 MDHEN and CDR2 SYDVKM. The CDR3 sequence is 17 residues long. The DNA for the CDR3 is TGTGCCAGCAGTCCCACCCGGACTAGCGGATCCACAGATACGCAGTATTTT. This sequence encodes CASSPTRTSGSTDTQYF.

This clonotype came up a few times. This chain uses TRBV20-1 with TRBJ1-2, with unresolved D. Germline assignment: CDR1 DFQATT and CDR2 SNEGSKA (reference sequence). CDR3 length equals 11 residues. V was cut by 3 bases and J by 7 bases, with 9 bases left in between. The CDR3 coding sequence is TGCAGTGCTAGCGACGGGAGTGGCTACACCTTC. Its protein product is CSASDGSGYTF.

This rearrangement joins TRBV18 to TRBJ1-1; maybe TRBD1 (5 bases). Trimming shortened V by 2 bases and J by 0 bases, and 19 bases separated the two germline ends. The length of the CDR3 is 18 residues. The germline CDR1 and CDR2 sequences are KGHSH and LQKENI. This CDR3 is CASSPSAGRGLMNTEAFF. The CDR3 nucleotides are TGTGCCAGCTCACCATCCGCAGGGCGAGGGCTGATGAACACTGAAGCTTTCTTT.

J is TRBJ1-1 and V is TRBV20-1, with TRBD1 matching over 7 bases. The CDR3 consists of 13 residues. With V trimmed by 2 bases and J by 6 bases, 6 bases remained unmatched. Germline values: CDR1 DFQATT, CDR2 SNEGSKA (reference sequence). This CDR3 reads CSARLGQGAEAFF. In DNA, the CDR3 is TGCAGTGCTAGATTGGGCCAGGGGGCTGAAGCTTTCTTT.

V usage is TRBV7-2 and J usage is TRBJ1-6; TRBD1 agrees at 7 bases. Germline V CDR1 and CDR2: SGHTA, FQGNSA. J was trimmed by 9 bases and V by 1 base; bases with no gene match: 9. CDR3 length: 16 amino acids. CDR3: CASSLGGPGGRSPLHF. As DNA, the CDR3 is TGTGCCAGCAGCTTAGGGGGGCCAGGGGGTCGTTCACCCCTCCACTTT.

This clonotype was seen only a few times. The V gene is TRBV20-1, the J gene TRBJ2-1; TRBD1 matches at 9 bases. The germline CDR1 and CDR2 sequences are DFQATT and SNEGSKA (reference sequence). The CDR3 loop spans 13 amino acids. V trimming: 7 bases; J trimming: 4 bases; junction bases outside the gene matches: 5. CDR3 sequence reads: CSETGTGYNEQFF. The CDR3 coding sequence is TGCAGTGAAACCGGGACAGGGTACAATGAGCAGTTCTTC.

This clonotype has a count of ten or more. This chain links TRBV20-1 with TRBJ2-7, with 7 bases that match TRBD1. After removal of 3 bases from V and 2 bases from J, the junction contained 4 bases not matched to a gene. This CDR3 has 13 amino acids. Germline CDR1 DFQATT, CDR2 SNEGSKA (reference sequence). CDR3 sequence reads: CSASITGAYEQYF. CDR3 bases: TGCAGTGCTAGTATCACAGGGGCCTACGAGCAGTACTTC.